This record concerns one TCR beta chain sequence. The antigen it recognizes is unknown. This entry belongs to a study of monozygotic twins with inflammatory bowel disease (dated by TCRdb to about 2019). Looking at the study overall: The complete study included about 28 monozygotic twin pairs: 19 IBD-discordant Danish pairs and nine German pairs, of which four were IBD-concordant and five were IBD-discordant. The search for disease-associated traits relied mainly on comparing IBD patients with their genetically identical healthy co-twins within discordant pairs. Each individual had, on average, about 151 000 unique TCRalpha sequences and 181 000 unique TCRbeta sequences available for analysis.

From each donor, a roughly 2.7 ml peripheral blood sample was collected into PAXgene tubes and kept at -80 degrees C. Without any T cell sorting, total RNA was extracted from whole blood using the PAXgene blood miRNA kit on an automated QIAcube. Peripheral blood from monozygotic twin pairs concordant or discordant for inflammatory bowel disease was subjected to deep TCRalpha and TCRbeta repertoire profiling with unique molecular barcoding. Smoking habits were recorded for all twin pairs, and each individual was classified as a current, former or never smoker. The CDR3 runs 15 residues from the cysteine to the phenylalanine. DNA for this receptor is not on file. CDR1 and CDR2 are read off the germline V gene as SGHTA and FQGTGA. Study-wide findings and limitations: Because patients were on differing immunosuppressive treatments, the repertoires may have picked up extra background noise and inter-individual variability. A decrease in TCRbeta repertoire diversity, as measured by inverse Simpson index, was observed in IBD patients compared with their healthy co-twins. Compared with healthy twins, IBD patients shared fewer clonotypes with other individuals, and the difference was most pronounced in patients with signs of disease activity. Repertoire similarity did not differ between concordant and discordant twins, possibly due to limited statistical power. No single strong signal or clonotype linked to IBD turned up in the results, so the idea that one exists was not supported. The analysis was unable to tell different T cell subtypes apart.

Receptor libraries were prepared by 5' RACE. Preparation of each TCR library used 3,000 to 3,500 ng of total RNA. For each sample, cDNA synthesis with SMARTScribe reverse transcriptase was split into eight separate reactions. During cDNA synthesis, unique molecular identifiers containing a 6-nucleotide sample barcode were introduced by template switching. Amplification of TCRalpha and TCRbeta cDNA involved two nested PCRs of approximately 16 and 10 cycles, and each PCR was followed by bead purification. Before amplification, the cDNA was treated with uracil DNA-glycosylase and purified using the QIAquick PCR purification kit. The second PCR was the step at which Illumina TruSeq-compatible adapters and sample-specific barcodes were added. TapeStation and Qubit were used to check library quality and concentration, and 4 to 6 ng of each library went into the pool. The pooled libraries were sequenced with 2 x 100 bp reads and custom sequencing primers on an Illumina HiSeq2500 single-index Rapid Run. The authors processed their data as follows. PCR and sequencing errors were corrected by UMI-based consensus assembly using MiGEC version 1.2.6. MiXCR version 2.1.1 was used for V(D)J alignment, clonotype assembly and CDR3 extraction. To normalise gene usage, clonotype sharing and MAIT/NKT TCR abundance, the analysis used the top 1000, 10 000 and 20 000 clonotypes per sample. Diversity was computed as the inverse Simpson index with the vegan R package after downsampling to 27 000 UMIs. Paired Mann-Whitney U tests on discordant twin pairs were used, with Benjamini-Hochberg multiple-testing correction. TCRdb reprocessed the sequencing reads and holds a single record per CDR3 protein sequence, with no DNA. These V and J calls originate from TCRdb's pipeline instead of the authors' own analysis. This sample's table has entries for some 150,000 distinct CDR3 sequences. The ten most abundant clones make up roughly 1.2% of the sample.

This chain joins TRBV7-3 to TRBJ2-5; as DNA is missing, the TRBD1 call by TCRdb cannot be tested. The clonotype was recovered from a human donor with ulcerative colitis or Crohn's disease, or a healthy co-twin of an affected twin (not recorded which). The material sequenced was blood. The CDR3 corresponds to CASSPTGTAGETQYF.